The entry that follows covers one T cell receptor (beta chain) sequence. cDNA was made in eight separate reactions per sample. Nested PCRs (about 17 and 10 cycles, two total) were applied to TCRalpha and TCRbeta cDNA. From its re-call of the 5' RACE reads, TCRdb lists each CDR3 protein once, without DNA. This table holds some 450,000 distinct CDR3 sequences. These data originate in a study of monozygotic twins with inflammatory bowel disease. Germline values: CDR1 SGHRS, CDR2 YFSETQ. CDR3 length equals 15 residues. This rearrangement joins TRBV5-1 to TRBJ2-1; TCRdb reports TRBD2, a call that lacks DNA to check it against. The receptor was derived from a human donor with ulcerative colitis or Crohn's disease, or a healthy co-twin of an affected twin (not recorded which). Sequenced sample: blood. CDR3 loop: CASSLIAGGGTEQFF. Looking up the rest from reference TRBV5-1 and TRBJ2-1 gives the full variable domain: KAGVTQTPRYLIKTRGQQVTLSCSPISGHRSVSWYQQTPGQGLQFLFEYFSETQRNKGNFPGRFSGRQFSNSRSEMNVSTLELGDSALYLCASSLIAGGGTEQFFGPGTRLTVL.